The source of this T cell receptor (beta chain) is a study of T cells and copy number aberrations in small-cell lung cancer. This table comes from immunoSEQ multiplex PCR, and its TCRdb copy is limited to in-frame clones, with some not included. The sample holds about 2,600 clones, more than 70% seen once. V was pared by 0 bases and J by 5 bases, with 11 bases between. This CDR3 has 15 residues. Germline V gene data show CDR1 as SGHRS and CDR2 as YFSETQ. The TCR sequence derives from a man between 70 and 80 years old with small cell lung cancer. This sequence joins TRBV5-1 and TRBJ1-4; no clear D gene. The sample comprised normal tissue next to the tumor. CDR3 DNA sequence: TGCGCCAGCAGCTTGGGGGTCGGTAGAAATGAAAAACTGTTTTTT. Protein: CASSLGVGRNEKLFF.